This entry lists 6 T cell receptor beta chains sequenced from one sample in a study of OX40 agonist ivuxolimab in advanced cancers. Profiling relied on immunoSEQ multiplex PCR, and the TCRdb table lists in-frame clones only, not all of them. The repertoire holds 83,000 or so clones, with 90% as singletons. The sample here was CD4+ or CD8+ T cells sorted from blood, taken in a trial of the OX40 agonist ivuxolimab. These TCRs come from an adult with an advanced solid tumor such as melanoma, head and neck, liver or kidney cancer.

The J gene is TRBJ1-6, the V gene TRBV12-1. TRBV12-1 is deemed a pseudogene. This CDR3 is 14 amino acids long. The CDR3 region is CASSLGRFPSPLHF. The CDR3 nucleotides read TGTGCCAGCAGCTTAGGACGGTTCCCTTCACCCCTCCACTTT.

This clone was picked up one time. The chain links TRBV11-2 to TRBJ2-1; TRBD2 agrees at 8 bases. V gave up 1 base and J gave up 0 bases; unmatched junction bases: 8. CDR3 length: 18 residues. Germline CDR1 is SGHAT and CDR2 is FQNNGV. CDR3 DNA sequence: TGTGCCAGCAGCTTAGGGGCGGGAGGCCCCCTCTCCTACAATGAGCAGTTCTTC. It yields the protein CASSLGAGGPLSYNEQFF. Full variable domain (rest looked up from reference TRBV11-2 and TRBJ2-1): EAGVAQSPRYKIIEKRQSVAFWCNPISGHATLYWYQQILGQGPKLLIQFQNNGVVDDSQLPKDRFSAERLKGVDSTLKIQPAKLEDSAVYLCASSLGAGGPLSYNEQFFGPGTRLTVL.

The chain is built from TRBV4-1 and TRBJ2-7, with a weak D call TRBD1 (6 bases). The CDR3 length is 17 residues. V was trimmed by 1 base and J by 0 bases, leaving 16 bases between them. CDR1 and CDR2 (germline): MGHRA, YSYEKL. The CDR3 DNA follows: TGCGCCAGCAGCCAAGTAAGCGGAAAGGGGGTCTCCTACGAGCAGTACTTC. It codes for CASSQVSGKGVSYEQYF.

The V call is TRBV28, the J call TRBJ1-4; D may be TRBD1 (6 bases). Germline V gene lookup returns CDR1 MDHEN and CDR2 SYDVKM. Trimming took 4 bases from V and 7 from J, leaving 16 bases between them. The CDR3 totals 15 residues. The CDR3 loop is CASSSKQGLSEKLFF. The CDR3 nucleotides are TGTGCCAGCAGTTCTAAGCAGGGGCTAAGTGAAAAACTGTTTTTT.

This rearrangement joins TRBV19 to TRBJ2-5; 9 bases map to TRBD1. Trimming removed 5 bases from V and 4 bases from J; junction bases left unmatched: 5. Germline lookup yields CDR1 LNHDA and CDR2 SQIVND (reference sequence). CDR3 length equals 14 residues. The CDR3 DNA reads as TGTGCCAGTAGTTCTCTGACAGGGGGAGAGACCCAGTACTTC. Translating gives CASSSLTGGETQYF.

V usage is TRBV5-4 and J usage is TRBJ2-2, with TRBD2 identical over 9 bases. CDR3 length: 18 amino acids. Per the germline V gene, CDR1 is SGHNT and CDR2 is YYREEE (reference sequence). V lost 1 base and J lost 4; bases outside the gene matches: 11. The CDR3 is CASSLPAGGPGGTGELFF. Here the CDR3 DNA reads TGTGCCAGCAGCTTGCCAGCGGGAGGTCCCGGGGGCACCGGGGAGCTGTTTTTT.